The 19 T cell receptor beta chains presented below share a single source sample, sequenced in a study of STAT5B mutations in CD4+ large granular lymphocyte leukemia. Repertoires were generated with immunoSEQ multiplex PCR, while TCRdb's copy carries only in-frame clones and drops some. This sample has more than 30,000 clones, with around 80% found just once. The material sequenced was CD4+ T cells from blood buffy coats. The receptors were sampled from a human donor in good health.

This clone appeared a single time. The chain joins TRBV5-4 to TRBJ2-1; D possibly corresponds to TRBD2 (5 bases). Germline V CDR1 and CDR2: SGHNT, YYREEE (reference sequence). This CDR3 region has 14 residues. Trimming pared 0 bases from V and 7 bases from J, leaving 11 bases between. The CDR3 coding sequence is TGTGCCAGCAGCTTGGGCATTAGCGTGAATGAGCAGTTCTTC. It specifies CASSLGISVNEQFF.

Worth noting for this clone: Within the sample, other DNA sequences also encode this same CDR3. V is TRBV7-3 and J is TRBJ2-7; a possible D gene is TRBD2 (6 bases). Germline CDR1 is SGHTA and CDR2 is FQGTGA. The CDR3 is made up of 15 amino acids. The ends were cut back, 0 bases at V and 2 bases at J, with 11 bases in the middle. CDR3 region: CASSLTAGPPYEQYF. CDR3 in DNA: TGTGCCAGCAGCTTAACGGCGGGGCCCCCCTACGAGCAGTACTTC.

This chain links TRBV18 with TRBJ1-2; 7 nucleotides line up with TRBD1. CDR1 KGHSH and CDR2 LQKENI come from the germline V gene. Trimming removed 4 bases from V and 2 bases from J; junction bases left unmatched: 1. The CDR3 totals 13 residues. CDR3: CASSLDRNYGYTF. The CDR3 DNA reads as TGTGCCAGCTCACTGGACAGGAACTATGGCTACACCTTC.

The rearrangement uses TRBV19 and TRBJ2-1, with 13 bases aligning to TRBD2. Trimming removed 6 bases from V and 7 bases from J; junction bases left unmatched: 6. Per germline, CDR1 LNHDA and CDR2 SQIVND (reference sequence). The CDR3 totals 15 residues. The CDR3, as DNA: TGTGCCAGTAGCGCCGGGACTAGCGGGGCTAATGAGCAGTTCTTC. This translates into CASSAGTSGANEQFF. The full variable domain, completed using reference TRBV19 and TRBJ2-1, is DGGITQSPKYLFRKEGQNVTLSCEQNLNHDAMYWYRQDPGQGLRLIYYSQIVNDFQKGDIAEGYSVSREKKESFPLTVTSAQKNPTAFYLCASSAGTSGANEQFFGPGTRLTVL.

This clone showed up just once. The chain carries TRBV7-9 and TRBJ1-3; the D is unclear. Between the trimmed V and J ends, which lost 1 base and 0 bases, there was a span of 13 bases. Germline V gene data show CDR1 as SEHNR and CDR2 as FQNEAQ (reference sequence). The CDR3 runs to 17 residues. This CDR3 is CASSLDVGTYSGNTIYF. DNA of the CDR3: TGTGCCAGCAGCTTAGATGTGGGTACTTACTCTGGAAACACCATATATTTT.

V usage is TRBV4-2 and J usage is TRBJ2-7; TRBD1 agrees at 7 bases. Germline V gene sequence: CDR1 LGHNA, CDR2 YNFKEQ. This CDR3 region has 15 residues. V shed 0 bases, J shed 1 base, and the junction held 3 bases outside the gene matches. CDR3 coding DNA: TGTGCCAGCAGCCAAGAAAGGGACAGTTCCTACGAGCAGTACTTC. Residues: CASSQERDSSYEQYF.

CDR3 nucleotides: TGTGCCACCAGCAGAGAGAGAGGAAGCTTCTATGGCTACACCTTC. Its translation: CATSRERGSFYGYTF. The chain joins TRBV15 to TRBJ1-2; D gene uncertain. The germline gives CDR1 LNHNV, CDR2 YYDKDF (reference sequence). V lost 0 bases to trimming and J lost 4 bases, with 12 bases between them. The CDR3 has 15 residues. Using reference TRBV15 and TRBJ1-2 for the parts outside the CDR3, the full variable domain is DAMVIQNPRYQVTQFGKPVTLSCSQTLNHNVMYWYQQKSSQAPKLLFHYYDKDFNNEADTPDNFQSRRPNTSFCFLDIRSPGLGDTAMYLCATSRERGSFYGYTFGSGTRLTVV.

The V call is TRBV25-1, the J call TRBJ1-3, with D perhaps matching TRBD1 (5 bases). This CDR3 contains 18 residues. CDR1 is MGHDK, CDR2 SYGVNS, per germline. Trimming took off 1 base at V and 0 bases at J, with 16 bases between the two ends. The CDR3, as DNA: TGTGCCAGCAGTGAATTAGGAAGGACACCGAGCTCTGGAAACACCATATATTTT. Its protein product is CASSELGRTPSSGNTIYF.

CDR3 bases: TGTGCCAGCAGCAGCCGAGGTAAGGTAGCGGGAGAGAACAATGAGCAGTTCTTC. Its protein is CASSSRGKVAGENNEQFF. The gene calls are TRBV11-3 and TRBJ2-1, with 9 bases that match TRBD2. CDR3 length: 18 residues. The J segment lost 5 bases and the V segment lost 5 bases, leaving 16 bases of the junction unmatched. Germline-derived CDR1 and CDR2 are SGHNT and YENEEA.

CDR3: CASSLGTGTGDNYGYTF. As DNA, the CDR3 is TGCGCCAGCAGCTTGGGTACCGGGACAGGGGACAACTATGGCTACACCTTC. The J gene is TRBJ1-2, the V gene TRBV5-1; 10 bases are shared with TRBD1. The CDR3 sequence is 17 residues long. The junction had 7 bases not matched to a gene; V was cut back by 0 bases and J by 2 bases. CDR1 and CDR2 from the germline V gene are SGHRS and YFSETQ.

The chain links TRBV7-9 to TRBJ2-1, with 11 bases matching TRBD2. V lost 5 bases and J lost 0; bases outside the gene matches: 3. The CDR3 is 16 amino acids. Germline assignment: CDR1 SEHNR and CDR2 FQNEAQ (reference sequence). This CDR3 is CASSVTSGSSYNEQFF. The DNA for the CDR3 is TGTGCCAGCAGCGTCACTAGCGGGAGCTCCTACAATGAGCAGTTCTTC.

The rearrangement links TRBV7-9 to TRBJ2-7; the match to TRBD1 covers 10 bases. The V and J ends lost 5 bases and 5 bases, in that order; junction bases with no gene match: 12. Germline-derived CDR1 and CDR2 are SEHNR and FQNEAQ (reference sequence). This CDR3 contains 16 residues. This CDR3 is CASSLLLGQGGNEQYF. In DNA form, the CDR3 reads TGTGCCAGCAGCCTTCTTCTCGGACAGGGGGGCAACGAGCAGTACTTC.

The chain combines TRBV7-2 with TRBJ1-1; 10 bases match TRBD1. The CDR3 is made up of 16 amino acids. Per the germline V gene, CDR1 is SGHTA and CDR2 is FQGNSA. J gave up 11 bases and V 3 bases, and 15 bases lay outside the gene matches. The CDR3 is CASSFPNRQGALPAFF. The CDR3 DNA reads as TGTGCCAGCAGCTTCCCCAATAGACAGGGGGCCCTCCCCGCTTTCTTT.

The rearrangement links TRBV14 to TRBJ1-1; D is undetermined. Germline V gene sequence: CDR1 SGHDN, CDR2 FVKESK. The germline V and J ends were trimmed by 4 bases and 1 base, with 4 bases remaining between them. The CDR3 totals 12 residues. The CDR3 DNA sequence: TGTGCCAGCAGCCCCCGGAACACTGAAGCTTTCTTT. Its protein product is CASSPRNTEAFF.

This clone was detected only once. The rearrangement joins TRBV10-3 to TRBJ2-3, with 9 bases identical to TRBD1. The ends lost 8 bases at V and 7 bases at J; junction bases unmatched: 7. CDR1 is ENHRY and CDR2 is SYGVKD in the germline V gene. The CDR3 extends over 13 amino acids. The CDR3 DNA reads TGTGCCATCGCAGGGACAGGGCAATATACGCAGTATTTT. Translating gives CAIAGTGQYTQYF.

The chain employs TRBV5-1 and TRBJ2-3; TRBD2 matches at 14 bases. Germline V gives CDR1 SGHRS, CDR2 YFSETQ. V was pared by 4 bases and J by 6 bases, with 13 bases of the junction left unmatched. The CDR3 runs to 18 residues. The CDR3 protein is CASSPSGTSGREGDTQYF. The CDR3, as DNA: TGCGCCAGCAGCCCCTCCGGGACTAGCGGGAGAGAAGGGGATACGCAGTATTTT. The complete variable domain, with remaining parts taken from reference TRBV5-1 and TRBJ2-3, reads KAGVTQTPRYLIKTRGQQVTLSCSPISGHRSVSWYQQTPGQGLQFLFEYFSETQRNKGNFPGRFSGRQFSNSRSEMNVSTLELGDSALYLCASSPSGTSGREGDTQYFGPGTRLTVL.

The CDR3 nucleotides read TGTGCCAGCAGCTTAAGCGGGACGGGCTCCTACGAGCAGTACTTC. Translating it yields CASSLSGTGSYEQYF. V and J are TRBV7-2 and TRBJ2-7; 7 bases match TRBD2. In germline, CDR1 is SGHTA, CDR2 FQGNSA. The CDR3 consists of 15 residues. J gave up 0 bases and V 2 bases, and 4 bases lay outside the gene matches.

The V call is TRBV4-1, the J call TRBJ2-3; maybe TRBD2 (6 bases). The CDR3 totals 15 residues. Germline V gives CDR1 MGHRA, CDR2 YSYEKL. V gave up 0 bases and J gave up 4 bases, with 11 bases separating them. The CDR3 loop reads CASSQDGRGPDTQYF. CDR3 coding DNA: TGCGCCAGCAGCCAAGATGGGCGGGGTCCAGATACGCAGTATTTT.

The chain employs TRBV4-2 and TRBJ2-1; 12 bases align to TRBD2. The CDR3 is 16 residues long. CDR1 and CDR2 (germline): LGHNA, YNFKEQ. V shed 0 bases, J shed 5 bases, and the junction held 2 bases outside the gene matches. The CDR3 DNA is TGTGCCAGCAGCCAAGATTGGACTAGCGGGAACAATGAGCAGTTCTTC. This sequence encodes CASSQDWTSGNNEQFF.